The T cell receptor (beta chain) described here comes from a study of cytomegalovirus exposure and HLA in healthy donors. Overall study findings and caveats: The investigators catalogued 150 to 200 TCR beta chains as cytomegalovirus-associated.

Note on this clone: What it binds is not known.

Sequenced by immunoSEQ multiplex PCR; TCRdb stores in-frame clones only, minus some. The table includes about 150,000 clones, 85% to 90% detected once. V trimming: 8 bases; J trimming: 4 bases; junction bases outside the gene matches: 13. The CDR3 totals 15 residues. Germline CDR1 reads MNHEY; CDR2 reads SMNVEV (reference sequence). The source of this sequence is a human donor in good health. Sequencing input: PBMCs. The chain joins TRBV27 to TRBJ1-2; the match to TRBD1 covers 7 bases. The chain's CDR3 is CASGLRQGWFYGYTF. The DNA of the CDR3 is TGTGCCAGCGGCCTGAGACAGGGTTGGTTCTATGGCTACACCTTC.